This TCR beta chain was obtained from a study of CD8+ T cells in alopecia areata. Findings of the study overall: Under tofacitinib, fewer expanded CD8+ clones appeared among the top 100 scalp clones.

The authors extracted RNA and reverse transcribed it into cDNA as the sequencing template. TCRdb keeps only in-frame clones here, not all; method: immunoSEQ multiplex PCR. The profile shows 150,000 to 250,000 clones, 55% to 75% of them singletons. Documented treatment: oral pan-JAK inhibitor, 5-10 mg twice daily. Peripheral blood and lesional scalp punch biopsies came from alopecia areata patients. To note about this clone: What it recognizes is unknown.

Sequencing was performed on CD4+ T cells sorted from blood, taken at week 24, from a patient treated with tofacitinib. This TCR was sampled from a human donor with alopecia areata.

The CDR3 region is CASSFFQGSPLHF. DNA for the CDR3: TGTGCCAGCAGCTTTTTCCAGGGTTCACCCCTCCACTTT. The V and J genes are TRBV5-4 and TRBJ1-6; D is perhaps TRBD1 (5 bases). Germline CDR1 SGHNT, CDR2 YYREEE (reference sequence). The V end lost 2 bases, the J end lost 9 bases, and 9 bases lay between the germline ends. The length of the CDR3 is 13 residues.